Following are 32 T cell receptor beta chains from one sample sequenced in a study of somatic mutations in cytotoxic T cells in rheumatoid arthritis. Using immunoSEQ multiplex PCR, the repertoire was profiled, and TCRdb retains in-frame clones only, with some absent. There are approximately 20,000 clones in the sample; 86% occur only once, and more than 14% lies in the top ten. The sample consisted of CD8+ T cells sorted from blood. The source of these receptors is a man aged 40-55 years in good health.

This sequence joins TRBV15 and TRBJ2-2; 10 nucleotides align to TRBD1. Germline trimming cut 3 bases from V and 5 bases from J; bases unmatched to any gene: 6. This CDR3 spans 16 amino acids. Germline lookup yields CDR1 LNHNV and CDR2 YYDKDF (reference sequence). This CDR3 is CATSRPDRGRTGELFF. CDR3 DNA: TGTGCCACCAGCAGGCCAGACAGGGGGCGTACCGGGGAGCTGTTTTTT.

The chain joins TRBV6-5 to TRBJ2-3, with D tentatively TRBD2 (6 bases). CDR3 size: 14 residues. V was cut by 5 bases and J by 1 base, with 10 bases left in between. Germline V gives CDR1 MNHEY, CDR2 SVGAGI. The CDR3 reads CASSLGGGTDTQYF. DNA for the CDR3: TGTGCCAGCAGTCTCGGAGGGGGCACAGATACGCAGTATTTT.

The chain couples TRBV19 to TRBJ1-1; 7 bases line up with TRBD1. The ends lost 5 bases at V and 4 bases at J; junction bases unmatched: 4. Germline CDR1 and CDR2: LNHDA and SQIVND (reference sequence). The CDR3 is made up of 13 amino acids. The CDR3 sequence is CASSWGQRTEAFF. The CDR3 DNA follows: TGTGCCAGTAGTTGGGGACAGCGCACTGAAGCTTTCTTT.

The gene calls are TRBV28 and TRBJ2-2; D may be TRBD2 (5 bases). The V end was cut by 0 bases, the J end by 5 bases, with 13 bases between. The CDR3 consists of 16 residues. The germline CDR1 and CDR2 sequences are MDHEN and SYDVKM. The CDR3 DNA reads as TGTGCCAGCAGTTTATGGGTGGGAGAAGGGACCGGGGAGCTGTTTTTT. This codes for CASSLWVGEGTGELFF.

This clone was seen a handful of times. The chain uses TRBV6-1 and TRBJ2-1, with 14 bases fitting TRBD2. Germline V gene lookup returns CDR1 MNHNS and CDR2 SASEGT. V trimming: 7 bases; J trimming: 8 bases; junction bases outside the gene matches: 4. This CDR3 has 14 residues. The CDR3: CASTSGLAGDEQFF. CDR3 nucleotide sequence: TGTGCCAGCACTTCGGGACTAGCGGGGGATGAGCAGTTCTTC.

This rearrangement joins TRBV6-1 to TRBJ2-3; D remains unclear. The V and J ends lost 4 bases and 0 bases respectively, with 11 bases between them. The CDR3 totals 15 residues. CDR1 is MNHNS and CDR2 is SASEGT in the germline V gene. CDR3 nucleotides: TGTGCCAGCAGTGTGTGGACGTCTAGCACAGATACGCAGTATTTT. This gives the protein CASSVWTSSTDTQYF.

V usage is TRBV2 and J usage is TRBJ2-7; 11 bases align to TRBD1. This CDR3 region has 14 residues. Trimming removed 6 bases from V and 2 bases from J; junction bases left unmatched: 3. Germline CDR1 SNHLY, CDR2 FYNNEI. The CDR3 here is CASRPDRGPYEQYF. The DNA of the CDR3 is TGTGCCAGCAGACCGGACAGGGGGCCCTACGAGCAGTACTTC.

V gene TRBV30 combines with J gene TRBJ1-5, with D possibly TRBD1 on 6 matching bases. Germline V lookup: CDR1 GTSNPN, CDR2 SVGIG (reference sequence). The V end was cut by 1 base, the J end by 7 bases, with 20 bases between. The CDR3 contains 16 residues. DNA of the CDR3: TGTGCCTGGAGTGAACCCTTGGGACACCTATTCCAGCCCCAGCATTTT. Protein: CAWSEPLGHLFQPQHF. Filled out from reference TRBV30 and TRBJ1-5, the complete variable domain reads SQTIHQWPATLVQPVGSPLSLECTVEGTSNPNLYWYRQAAGRGLQLLFYSVGIGQISSEVPQNLSASRPQDRQFILSSKKLLLSDSGFYLCAWSEPLGHLFQPQHFGDGTRLSIL.

The rearrangement uses TRBV6-1 and TRBJ2-3; the D gene could be TRBD1 or TRBD2 (5 bases each). V was pared by 1 base and J by 2 bases, with 16 bases between. Germline V CDR1 and CDR2: MNHNS, SASEGT. This CDR3 is 17 amino acids long. The CDR3 DNA sequence: TGTGCCAGCAGTGAAGGGAGGTGGGACGCAGACACAGATACGCAGTATTTT. This codes for CASSEGRWDADTDTQYF.

In nucleotides, the CDR3 is TGTGCCAGTAGTATTTTTGGAGTGGACAGGCGGGAAAAACTGTTTTTT. Protein sequence: CASSIFGVDRREKLFF. This chain links TRBV19 with TRBJ1-4; TRBD1 agrees at 7 bases. The CDR3 contains 16 residues. Germline-derived CDR1 and CDR2 are LNHDA and SQIVND (reference sequence). The trim removed 3 bases at V and 8 bases at J, leaving 12 bases unmatched.

CDR3 nucleotides: TGTGCCAGCAGCCAAGCGACGACTAGCGGGCCTACCTACGAGCAGTACTTC. Its translation: CASSQATTSGPTYEQYF. This chain joins TRBV4-2 and TRBJ2-7, with 10 bases identical to TRBD2. The CDR3 covers 17 residues. Germline V lookup: CDR1 LGHNA, CDR2 YNFKEQ. Unmatched junction bases numbered 8, after V lost 1 base and J lost 2 bases.

The chain recombines TRBV7-6 with TRBJ2-7; 8 bases are a match to TRBD2. Germline lookup yields CDR1 SGHVS and CDR2 FNYEAQ. The CDR3 has 15 residues. V trimming: 2 bases; J trimming: 2 bases; junction bases outside the gene matches: 5. CDR3 sequence reads: CASSLSGSPTYEQYF. Written as DNA, the CDR3 is TGTGCCAGCAGCTTAAGCGGGAGCCCGACCTACGAGCAGTACTTC.

V and J are TRBV18 and TRBJ1-5; D is uncertain. There are 14 residues in the CDR3. The germline gives CDR1 KGHSH, CDR2 LQKENI. V lost 6 bases, J lost 7 bases, and 16 bases lay in between. CDR3 protein: CASSSDGVGQPQHF. The CDR3, as DNA: TGTGCCAGCTCTTCGGATGGCGTCGGGCAGCCCCAGCATTTT.

The V and J genes are TRBV4-1 and TRBJ2-5, with 7 bases matching TRBD2. The ends lost 3 bases at V and 4 bases at J; junction bases unmatched: 5. The CDR3 is made up of 14 amino acids. The germline gives CDR1 MGHRA, CDR2 YSYEKL. The DNA for the CDR3 is TGCGCCAGCAGCCAGGGGAGGGAGGGAGAGACCCAGTACTTC. As protein: CASSQGREGETQYF.

V usage is TRBV6-5 and J usage is TRBJ1-2; 7 bases fit TRBD1. The germline V gene encodes CDR1 MNHEY and CDR2 SVGAGI. The trim removed 0 bases at V and 5 bases at J, leaving 6 bases unmatched. This CDR3 spans 15 amino acids. CDR3 residues: CASSYSRQGLYGYTF. CDR3 DNA sequence: TGTGCCAGCAGTTACTCTCGACAGGGACTATATGGCTACACCTTC.

V gene TRBV29-1 combines with J gene TRBJ1-1; D might be TRBD1 (6 bases). Deletions cut 5 bases from V and 5 bases from J, with 18 bases between. Germline lookup yields CDR1 SQVTM and CDR2 ANQGSEA. The CDR3 is 14 residues long. The CDR3 here is CSVRRWGARTEAFF. The CDR3 DNA reads as TGCAGCGTTCGGAGGTGGGGGGCGCGGACTGAAGCTTTCTTT.

The chain carries TRBV4-3 and TRBJ2-1; D unresolved. Germline CDR1 is LGHNA and CDR2 is YSLEER. The CDR3 totals 12 residues. V dropped 0 bases and J dropped 9 bases, with 6 bases sitting between them. The chain's CDR3 is CASSQEAGEQFF. The CDR3 DNA sequence: TGCGCCAGCAGCCAAGAAGCCGGTGAGCAGTTCTTC.

The chain carries TRBV9 and TRBJ2-3; D is undetermined. Germline lookup yields CDR1 SGDLS and CDR2 YYNGEE. This CDR3 has 12 amino acids. The V gene lost 3 bases and the J gene lost 2 bases, with 4 bases spanning the gap. CDR3: CASSANTDTQYF. The DNA of the CDR3 is TGTGCCAGCAGCGCTAACACAGATACGCAGTATTTT.

The CDR3 region has the DNA TGCGCCAGCAGCCAAACCCGGGACAGTCGGAACACTGAAGCTTTCTTT. Encoded protein: CASSQTRDSRNTEAFF. V usage is TRBV4-1 and J usage is TRBJ1-1; TRBD1 agrees at 7 bases. Looked up from germline, CDR1 is MGHRA and CDR2 is YSYEKL. With V trimmed by 2 bases and J by 1 base, 7 bases remained unmatched. The length of the CDR3 is 16 residues.

Comment on this clone: The junction shows a germline mismatch at one end, possibly a read error. The rearrangement uses TRBV7-3 and TRBJ2-2, with D perhaps matching TRBD2 (6 bases). This CDR3 contains 17 residues. Germline V lookup: CDR1 SGHTA, CDR2 FQGTGA. The DNA for the CDR3 is TGTGCCAGCAGCCTAACTTTGGGAGGTCGAGGCACCGGGGAGCTGTTTTTT. This encodes CASSLTLGGRGTGELFF.

The V call is TRBV27, the J call TRBJ2-1; tentatively, D is TRBD2 (6 bases). CDR1 is MNHEY, CDR2 SMNVEV, per germline (reference sequence). V was pared by 3 bases and J by 5 bases, with 20 bases between. The CDR3 has 17 residues. CDR3 nucleotide sequence: TGTGCCAGCAGTTTCCATACCCGACTAGTTGGTAACAATGAGCAGTTCTTC. Its protein product is CASSFHTRLVGNNEQFF.

The rearrangement links TRBV14 to TRBJ2-5, with D unclear. Germline loops: CDR1 SGHDN, CDR2 FVKESK. This CDR3 contains 15 residues. The V gene lost 0 bases and the J gene lost 5 bases, with 13 bases spanning the gap. The CDR3 DNA sequence: TGTGCCAGCAGCCAAGATGGGCGCCATCCGGAGACCCAGTACTTC. Translating it yields CASSQDGRHPETQYF. Supplemented by reference TRBV14 and TRBJ2-5, the full variable domain reads EAGVTQFPSHSVIEKGQTVTLRCDPISGHDNLYWYRRVMGKEIKFLLHFVKESKQDESGMPNNRFLAERTGGTYSTLKVQPAELEDSGVYFCASSQDGRHPETQYFGPGTRLLVL.

CDR3 protein: CASSLGPAASYEQYF. The CDR3 DNA reads TGTGCCAGCAGCTTAGGCCCAGCGGCATCCTACGAGCAGTACTTC. The V and J genes are TRBV13 and TRBJ2-7; TRBD2 is a possible D gene (5 bases). The germline V gene has CDR1 PRHDT and CDR2 FYEKMQ (reference sequence). V lost 0 bases, J lost 1 base, and 10 bases lay in between. This CDR3 is 15 amino acids long.

J is TRBJ2-5 and V is TRBV9; D gene unclear. The germline V gene encodes CDR1 SGDLS and CDR2 YYNGEE. The CDR3 sequence is 13 residues long. V was clipped by 4 bases and J by 5 bases, with 12 bases between them. The CDR3 DNA follows: TGTGCCAGCAGCTCTCCCAATGGGGAGACCCAGTACTTC. Translation gives CASSSPNGETQYF.

Details on this clone: At one end the junction does not follow the germline gene, possibly because of a read error. This chain joins TRBV5-4 and TRBJ2-5, with no clear D. CDR3 length: 11 amino acids. Germline V gives CDR1 SGHNT, CDR2 YYREEE (reference sequence). The CDR3 nucleotides are TGTGCCAGCAGCTTGGACAACACCCCACACTTC. The encoded protein is CASSLDNTPHF.

V gene TRBV28 combines with J gene TRBJ2-7; TRBD1 agrees at 7 bases. Trimming cost V 6 bases and J 2 bases; bases outside gene matches: 10. Germline V gene lookup returns CDR1 MDHEN and CDR2 SYDVKM. CDR3 length equals 15 residues. This chain's CDR3 is CASRSGTAGTYEQYF. CDR3 DNA: TGTGCCAGCAGATCCGGGACAGCCGGCACCTACGAGCAGTACTTC.

This chain uses TRBV4-1 with TRBJ2-3; D assignment may be TRBD1 or TRBD2 (5 bases each). V shed 4 bases and J shed 5 bases, with 13 bases lying between them. The CDR3 consists of 14 residues. Germline CDR1 MGHRA, CDR2 YSYEKL. Here the CDR3 reads CASSPYPGGDTQYF. CDR3 coding DNA: TGCGCCAGCAGCCCGTACCCTGGGGGAGATACGCAGTATTTT.

This chain uses TRBV4-1 with TRBJ2-7; D is perhaps TRBD1 or TRBD2 (6 bases each). This CDR3 is 15 amino acids long. The germline gives CDR1 MGHRA, CDR2 YSYEKL. Trimming shortened V by 2 bases and J by 1 base, and 12 bases separated the two germline ends. The CDR3 reads CASSQSTGRSYEQYF. The CDR3 DNA is TGCGCCAGCAGCCAAAGTACAGGGAGGTCCTACGAGCAGTACTTC.

This clone was counted a few times. The gene calls are TRBV18 and TRBJ2-1; 11 bases line up with TRBD2. The CDR3 has 16 amino acids. J was trimmed by 2 bases and V by 3 bases; bases with no gene match: 3. The germline V gene encodes CDR1 KGHSH and CDR2 LQKENI. CDR3 sequence: CASSPGTSGTYNEQFF. The CDR3 DNA sequence: TGTGCCAGCTCACCCGGGACTAGCGGTACCTACAATGAGCAGTTCTTC.

The rearrangement joins TRBV29-1 to TRBJ1-1, with D uncertain. Deletions cut 2 bases from V and 1 base from J, with 2 bases between. From germline, CDR1 is SQVTM and CDR2 ANQGSEA. This CDR3 region has 11 residues. CDR3 sequence (DNA): TGCAGCGTTGAACGGAACACTGAAGCTTTCTTT. It translates to CSVERNTEAFF.

This chain uses TRBV10-1 with TRBJ2-1; D may be TRBD1 (5 bases). Germline CDR1 WNHNN, CDR2 SYGVQD (reference sequence). There are 14 residues in the CDR3. Trimming left V 2 bases short and J 3 bases short, with 8 bases between. CDR3 in DNA: TGCGCCAGCAGTGAGGCCGACAGCTACAATGAGCAGTTCTTC. This codes for CASSEADSYNEQFF.

This chain links TRBV2 with TRBJ2-3; 9 bases line up with TRBD2. The trim removed 8 bases at V and 2 bases at J, leaving 5 bases unmatched. Germline V gene lookup returns CDR1 SNHLY and CDR2 FYNNEI. The length of the CDR3 is 14 residues. CDR3: CASDAGGVTDTQYF. In nucleotides, the CDR3 is TGTGCCAGCGACGCGGGAGGGGTCACAGATACGCAGTATTTT. The complete variable domain, with remaining parts taken from reference TRBV2 and TRBJ2-3, reads EPEVTQTPSHQVTQMGQEVILRCVPISNHLYFYWYRQILGQKVEFLVSFYNNEISEKSEIFDDQFSVERPDGSNFTLKIRSTKLEDSAMYFCASDAGGVTDTQYFGPGTRLTVL.